One TCR beta chain is described in this entry. The germline gives CDR1 MDHEN, CDR2 SYDVKM. Trimming pared 3 bases from V and 3 bases from J, leaving 12 bases between. The length of the CDR3 is 15 residues. Per the original methods: How many nucleated cells were present was estimated from reference gene primer amplification. Repertoires were generated with immunoSEQ multiplex PCR, while TCRdb's copy carries only in-frame clones and drops some. The V and J calls and clone size were taken over from that table, and D and trimming were inferred from the DNA. In the table there are hundreds of thousands of clones, under 90% of which are singletons. This sample is part of a study of blood T cell repertoires in COVID-19. Across the study: Samples came from the United States, Italy and Spain, spanning acute and convalescent COVID-19.

The genes are TRBV28 and TRBJ1-5, with a weak D call TRBD1 (6 bases). Sequenced material: peripheral blood. The TCR was taken from a woman older than 75 with acute or convalescent COVID-19. CDR3 DNA: TGTGCCAGCAGTTTGAGACAGGCCTACAATCAGCCCCAGCATTTT. Protein sequence: CASSLRQAYNQPQHF.